The rows below give T cell receptor beta chains drawn from one sample of a study of neoadjuvant anti-PD-1 for oral cavity cancer. Some clones are missing from TCRdb's copy, which holds only in-frame ones; the method was immunoSEQ multiplex PCR. The table lists roughly 68,000 clones, around 85% of them singletons. Specimen: PBMCs, collected after nivolumab (anti-PD-1) treatment. The receptors shown here come from a person between 35 and 79 years old with oral cavity squamous cell carcinoma. The CDR3 runs from the conserved cysteine through the conserved F or W. A D gene is named only where the DNA matches it firmly. Part of the rows lack a size; the others show once, few, many or a class for expanded clones.

>medium-sized|NA|TRBJ2-3|18|TRBV11-2
TGTGCCAGCAGCTTAGGGGCTGAGTGGGGCTCTAGCACAGATACGCAGTATTTT
CASSLGAEWGSSTDTQYF
>NA|TRBD2|TRBJ2-1|17|TRBV5-1
TGCGCCAGCAGCTTGGAAGGCCGACTAGCGGATTACAATGAGCAGTTCTTC
CASSLEGRLADYNEQFF
>NA|TRBD1|TRBJ1-1|13|TRBV30
TGTGCCTGGGCCGGGACAGTGAACACTGAAGCTTTCTTT
CAWAGTVNTEAFF
>NA|NA|TRBJ2-7|13|TRBV25-1
TGTGCCAGTCAGGGGGGCAGCCCCGCCGAGCAGTACTTC
CASQGGSPAEQYF
>NA|NA|TRBJ2-1|16|TRBV29-1
TGCAGCGTTGAAGTCTGGCGGGAAAGCTCCTACAATGAGCAGTTCTTC
CSVEVWRESSYNEQFF
>NA|NA|TRBJ2-2|15|TRBV4-1
TGCGCCAGCAGCCTCCGGGCTACGAACACCGGGGAGCTGTTTTTT
CASSLRATNTGELFF
>NA|NA|TRBJ2-5|16|TRBV5-1
TGCGCCAGCAGCTTGGGGGAAGGGCGGGAAGGAGAGACCCAGTACTTC
CASSLGEGREGETQYF
>once|NA|TRBJ1-5|18|TRBV7-8
TGTGCCAGCAGCCCCCGGTGGGGGTCGCCTTCGGGCAATCAGCCCCAGCATTTT
CASSPRWGSPSGNQPQHF
>NA|TRBD2|TRBJ2-7|15|TRBV7-7
TGTGCTAGCAGCTTAGGCGGGGGGAGCTCCTACGAGCAGTACTTC
CASSLGGGSSYEQYF
>NA|NA|TRBJ1-1|12|TRBV29-1
TGCAGCGTTTCTATGACAAGATTTGAAGCTTTCTTT
CSVSMTRFEAFF
>NA|NA|TRBJ1-5|12|TRBV13
TGTGCCAGCAGCTTGGGCAATCAGCCCCAGCATTTT
CASSLGNQPQHF
>NA|NA|TRBJ1-6|14|TRBV30
TGTGCCTGGACCCCGACCGGGGGGGGGTCACCCCTCCACTTT
CAWTPTGGGSPLHF
>NA|TRBD1|TRBJ1-1|16|TRBV28
TGTGCCAGCAGTCGCGAGCCGGGACAGCTGAACACTGAAGCTTTCTTT
CASSREPGQLNTEAFF
>few|NA|TRBJ2-1|12|TRBV30
TGTGCCTGGAGCAGAAAATACAATGAGCAGTTCTTC
CAWSRKYNEQFF
>NA|TRBD2|TRBJ2-7|14|TRBV29-1
TGCAGCGTTGGGTCCCTAGCGGGTGTCTACGAGCAGTACTTC
CSVGSLAGVYEQYF
>NA|TRBD2|TRBJ2-2|15|TRBV4-1
TGCGCCAGCAGGAGCTGGGGGGGTAACACCGGGGAGCTGTTTTTT
CASRSWGGNTGELFF
>NA|NA|TRBJ2-2|17|TRBV7-8
TGTGCCAGCAGCTTACGGACCCCGGCCCAGGGAGCCGGGGAGCTGTTTTTT
CASSLRTPAQGAGELFF
>NA|TRBD1|TRBJ1-4|14|TRBV5-5
TGTGCCAGCAGCTTCCTGGCAGGGGGGGAAAAACTGTTTTTT
CASSFLAGGEKLFF
>NA|NA|TRBJ2-4|15|TRBV19
TGTGCCAGTAGTACCGCGGCCTTAGCCAAAAACATTCAGTACTTC
CASSTAALAKNIQYF
>NA|TRBD1|TRBJ2-1|16|TRBV25-1
TGTGCCAGCAGTGAATTGGGGGACAGGAAAAGTGATGAGCAGTTCTTC
CASSELGDRKSDEQFF
>NA|TRBD1|TRBJ1-5|17|TRBV6-1
TGTGCCAGCAGTGATACCTGGACAGGGCTCATCGATCAGCCCCAGCATTTT
CASSDTWTGLIDQPQHF
>NA|TRBD1|TRBJ2-7|13|TRBV23-1
TGCGCCAGCAGAGGACAGGGGGCCTACGAGCAGTACTTC
CASRGQGAYEQYF
>NA|NA|TRBJ1-1|13|TRBV7-2
TGTGCCAGCAGCTTAGTAGCTTCCGCTGAAGCTTTCTTT
CASSLVASAEAFF
>NA|NA|TRBJ1-2|13|TRBV25-1
TGTGCCAGCAGCGTATCCGTGCCAGCAGGCTACACCTTC
CASSVSVPAGYTF
>NA|NA|TRBJ1-4|16|TRBV5-1
TGCGCCAGCAGCGTAGGGTACGGGGCAACTAATGAAAAACTGTTTTTT
CASSVGYGATNEKLFF
>NA|NA|TRBJ1-2|14|TRBV5-4
TGTGCCAGCACCCTGGATCTAGCTAACTATGGCTACACCTTC
CASTLDLANYGYTF
>NA|NA|TRBJ1-6|13|TRBV6-5
TGTGCCAGCAGCCAGACATATAATTCACCCCTCCACTTT
CASSQTYNSPLHF
>NA|NA|TRBJ2-1|14|TRBV7-6
TGTGCCAGCAGCTTATGGGAGAGTGGCACAGAGCAGTTCTTC
CASSLWESGTEQFF
>NA|NA|TRBJ1-1|15|TRBV4-1
TGCGCCAGCAGCCAAGTCAAAGGGATGAGAGTTGGAGCTTTCTTT
CASSQVKGMRVGAFF
>NA|NA|TRBJ1-1|14|TRBV10-3
TGTGCCATCAGTGATGGGGGTATGAACACTGAAGCTTTCTTT
CAISDGGMNTEAFF
>NA|TRBD1|TRBJ1-2|18|TRBV7-6
TGTGCCAGCAGCTTACTTCCGAAGATAGACAGGGCCGGCTATGGCTACACCTTC
CASSLLPKIDRAGYGYTF
>NA|NA|TRBJ1-1|15|TRBV10-2
TGCGCCAGCAGTGAGTCTTACAGGGTAATCTCTGAAGCTTTCTTT
CASSESYRVISEAFF
>NA|TRBD2|TRBJ2-1|15|TRBV5-4
TGTGCCAGCAGCTTTGGGCTAGCGGGAGAAAATGAGCAGTTCTTC
CASSFGLAGENEQFF
>NA|NA|TRBJ1-1|13|TRBV19
TGTGCCAGTAGCTCCCAAAAGGACACTGAAGCTTTCTTT
CASSSQKDTEAFF
>NA|NA|TRBJ1-1|15|TRBV9
TGTGCCAGCAGCGTAGAGGGCTGGGGCAACACTGAAGCTTTCTTT
CASSVEGWGNTEAFF
>NA|NA|TRBJ1-2|14|TRBV9
TGTGCCAGCAGTCAAGACCCGGAGGGATATGGCTACACCTTC
CASSQDPEGYGYTF
>NA|NA|TRBJ1-2|14|TRBV19
TGTGCCAGTATGGATTTGGAGGGGATCTATGGCTACACCTTC
CASMDLEGIYGYTF
>NA|NA|TRBJ2-3|18|TRBV5-6
TGTGCCAGCACCATTCTGGGGGGAACAGGGTCTAGCACAGATACGCAGTATTTT
CASTILGGTGSSTDTQYF
>NA|NA|TRBJ1-1|14|TRBV7-8
TGTGCCAGCAGCTTAGGACAGATGAACACTGAAGCTTTCTTT
CASSLGQMNTEAFF
>few|NA|TRBJ2-1|18|TRBV9
TGTGCCAGCAGCGTAGCTACAGTGGGGCGGGCGGCGGGGAATGAGCAGTTCTTC
CASSVATVGRAAGNEQFF